This T cell receptor beta chain was recorded in a study of blood T cell repertoires in COVID-19. About the study: Sites across the United States, Italy and Spain contributed samples from acute and convalescent COVID-19. The cDNA or gDNA used as material had been derived from T cells, B-cell-depleted T cells, or PBMCs.

Germline V lookup: CDR1 SNHLY, CDR2 FYNNEI. This CDR3 is 17 amino acids long. The V end was cut by 4 bases, the J end by 3 bases, with 19 bases between. Cohorts were based on clinical histories the participants reported. Assay used: immunoSEQ multiplex PCR; TCRdb lists only in-frame clones, some missing. The sample holds 150,000 or so clones, roughly 85% seen once. The rearrangement uses TRBV2 and TRBJ1-5; unclear D gene. This receptor was identified in a woman between 50 and 59 years old who had recovered from COVID-19. The sequenced sample consisted of PBMCs or T cells enriched from blood (not recorded which). The CDR3 coding sequence is TGTGCCAGCAGTGCCCCCAGGTTAGAGGGTGCCAATCAGCCCCAGCATTTT. Translated, it gives CASSAPRLEGANQPQHF.